The 27 T cell receptor beta chains below all came from one sample that was sequenced in a study of T-cell reconstitution after alpha-beta-depleted transplantation in children. As it was prepared, the TCRbeta library received unique molecular identifiers. TCRdb reprocessed the PCR reads via MiXCR and lists one record per CDR3 protein. The profile shows approximately 490,000 distinct CDR3 sequences, 9.5% to 15% of them singletons. The input for sequencing was PBMCs from the stem cell graft donor, taken from the stem cell graft. These receptors all stem from a human donor who donated a stem cell graft to a child with combined immunodeficiency.

This clonotype was observed at least ten times. The rearrangement links TRBV12-3 or TRBV12-4 to TRBJ1-1; D remains unclear. This CDR3 is 14 amino acids long. V was cut by 3 bases and J by 0 bases, with 8 bases left in between. Written as DNA, the CDR3 is TGTGCCAGCAGTTTTCGGGGTTTGAACACTGAAGCTTTCTTT. Amino acid sequence: CASSFRGLNTEAFF.

The chain carries TRBV7-2 and TRBJ2-7, with D tentatively TRBD1 (6 bases). With 4 bases removed from V and 7 bases from J, the gap between germline ends came to 14 bases. CDR3 length: 13 residues. In germline, CDR1 is SGHTA, CDR2 FQGNSA. CDR3 sequence (DNA): TGTGCCAGCAGCTCACACAGGGTTGAGGAGCAGTACTTC. Translation: CASSSHRVEEQYF. Combining the CDR3 with reference TRBV7-2 and TRBJ2-7 gives the whole variable domain GAGVSQSPSNKVTEKGKDVELRCDPISGHTALYWYRQSLGQGLEFLIYFQGNSAPDKSGLPSDRFSAERTGGSVSTLTIQRTQQEDSAVYLCASSSHRVEEQYFGPGTRLTVT.

The chain combines TRBV29-1 with TRBJ1-1, with TRBD1 matching 7 bases. V trimming: 4 bases; J trimming: 5 bases; junction bases outside the gene matches: 7. This CDR3 contains 13 residues. Germline V gene sequence: CDR1 SQVTM, CDR2 ANQGSEA. The CDR3 DNA is TGCAGCGTTGTCCTCACAGGGGAAACTGAAGCTTTCTTT. As protein: CSVVLTGETEAFF.

The chain couples TRBV28 to TRBJ2-2, with D tentatively TRBD2 (6 bases). Per germline, CDR1 MDHEN and CDR2 SYDVKM. V was clipped by 10 bases and J by 0 bases, with 18 bases between them. This CDR3 is built from 16 residues. CDR3 in DNA: TGTGCCACCAAGGGGAGGCTAGCGACGAACACCGGGGAGCTGTTTTTT. Translated, it gives CATKGRLATNTGELFF.

In this sample, this clonotype turned up a few times. The chain has TRBV20-1 and TRBJ2-7, with 8 bases identical to TRBD1. The CDR3 sequence is 13 residues long. The germline V gene has CDR1 DFQATT and CDR2 SNEGSKA (reference sequence). V lost 6 bases, J lost 3 bases, and 7 bases stayed unmatched. The CDR3 nucleotides are TGCAGTGCACTAGGACAGGGTCTCTACGAGCAGTACTTC. This translates into CSALGQGLYEQYF.

This clonotype was recorded a few times. J is TRBJ2-7 and V is TRBV7-9, with D tentatively TRBD1 or TRBD2 (5 bases each). Germline V gene data show CDR1 as SEHNR and CDR2 as FQNEAQ (reference sequence). V lost 5 bases, J lost 4 bases, and 21 bases lay in between. The CDR3 extends over 16 amino acids. For the CDR3, the DNA is TGTGCCAGCAGCCCCGGGGCGGGTCCTAAGGGTTACGAGCAGTACTTC. It is translated as CASSPGAGPKGYEQYF. The full variable domain, rest sourced from reference TRBV7-9 and TRBJ2-7, is DTGVSQNPRHKITKRGQNVTFRCDPISEHNRLYWYRQTLGQGPEFLTYFQNEAQLEKSRLLSDRFSAERPKGSFSTLEIQRTEQGDSAMYLCASSPGAGPKGYEQYFGPGTRLTVT.

The J gene is TRBJ2-1, the V gene TRBV30; 15 bases agree with TRBD2. CDR3 length: 16 residues. With V trimmed by 2 bases and J by 10 bases, 9 bases remained unmatched. The germline CDR1 and CDR2 sequences are GTSNPN and SVGIG (reference sequence). CDR3 DNA sequence: TGTGCCTGGAGTATAAGGGGACTAGCGGGAGGTGACGAGCAGTTCTTC. Protein: CAWSIRGLAGGDEQFF. The entire variable domain, with the rest obtained from reference TRBV30 and TRBJ2-1, is as follows: SQTIHQWPATLVQPVGSPLSLECTVEGTSNPNLYWYRQAAGRGLQLLFYSVGIGQISSEVPQNLSASRPQDRQFILSSKKLLLSDSGFYLCAWSIRGLAGGDEQFFGPGTRLTVL.

CDR3 residues: CARREGGLKVPVDTNSYEQYF. In DNA form, the CDR3 reads TGTGCCAGGCGTGAGGGGGGTCTCAAGGTCCCCGTCGACACCAACTCCTACGAGCAGTACTTC. The genes are TRBV6-1 and TRBJ2-7; D may correspond to TRBD1 or TRBD2 (6 bases each). V lost 9 bases and J 0 bases, leaving 36 bases between the germline ends. In germline, CDR1 is MNHNS, CDR2 SASEGT. The CDR3 consists of 21 residues.

The rearrangement joins TRBV5-6 to TRBJ2-5; 7 positions agree with TRBD1. The junction had 7 bases not matched to a gene; V was cut back by 5 bases and J by 0 bases. Germline lookup yields CDR1 SGHDT and CDR2 YYEEEE. The CDR3 loop spans 15 amino acids. The CDR3 coding sequence is TGTGCCAGCAGTTTTCGACAGGGCAACCAAGAGACCCAGTACTTC. Translation gives CASSFRQGNQETQYF.

This clonotype was observed at least ten times. The rearrangement links TRBV10-3 to TRBJ1-3, with unresolved D. Between the trimmed V and J ends, which lost 4 bases and 4 bases, there was a span of 17 bases. CDR3 size: 16 residues. Germline V gene data show CDR1 as ENHRY and CDR2 as SYGVKD. The CDR3 protein is CAISGSSGLRGNTIYF. CDR3 nucleotides: TGTGCCATCAGTGGCTCCTCGGGTCTAAGAGGAAACACCATATATTTT.

This chain's CDR3 is CASSKGRGVDKNIQYF. The CDR3 DNA follows: TGTGCCAGCAGCAAGGGCAGGGGAGTCGACAAAAACATTCAGTACTTC. V and J are TRBV6-2 or TRBV6-3 and TRBJ2-4, with D possibly being TRBD1 (6 bases). This CDR3 spans 16 amino acids. Deletions cut 6 bases from V and 3 bases from J, with 18 bases between. Per the germline V gene, CDR1 is MNHEY and CDR2 is SVGEGT.

This clonotype showed up many times. V is TRBV27 and J is TRBJ2-1; D ambiguous. With 2 bases removed from V and 8 bases from J, the gap between germline ends came to 16 bases. CDR1 is MNHEY and CDR2 is SMNVEV in the germline V gene (reference sequence). The CDR3 is 15 residues long. CDR3 region: CASSLAAAVAHEQFF. The CDR3 DNA reads TGTGCCAGCAGTTTAGCGGCGGCGGTAGCACATGAGCAGTTCTTC.

This clonotype has just a few counts. The genes are TRBV11-3 and TRBJ2-7; maybe TRBD1 (5 bases). V was trimmed by 5 bases and J by 2 bases, leaving 16 bases between them. The CDR3 loop spans 15 amino acids. Germline assignment: CDR1 SGHNT and CDR2 YENEEA. CDR3 region: CASSSDFDSPYEQYF. The CDR3 DNA reads as TGTGCCAGCAGCAGCGATTTTGACAGCCCCTACGAGCAGTACTTC.

This clonotype was seen only a few times. The chain uses TRBV7-2 and TRBJ2-3; 13 bases align to TRBD2. J gave up 5 bases and V 4 bases, and 6 bases lay outside the gene matches. CDR1 is SGHTA, CDR2 FQGNSA, per germline. This CDR3 is built from 16 residues. The CDR3: CASSSILAGGRDTQYF. CDR3 nucleotide sequence: TGTGCCAGCAGCTCAATACTAGCGGGGGGGCGAGATACGCAGTATTTT.

This clonotype was counted at least ten times. The gene calls are TRBV6-5 and TRBJ2-7, with 8 bases that match TRBD1. CDR3 length equals 13 residues. Germline CDR1 and CDR2: MNHEY and SVGAGI. The V gene end was trimmed by 6 bases and the J gene end by 3 bases; junction bases not matched to a gene: 4. This CDR3 reads CASSLQGGYEQYF. CDR3 DNA sequence: TGTGCCAGCAGCTTACAGGGGGGCTACGAGCAGTACTTC.

This clonotype was observed a handful of times. J is TRBJ2-1 and V is TRBV7-2; D may match TRBD1 or TRBD2 (5 bases each). The V gene's germline CDR1 is SGHTA and CDR2 FQGNSA. V dropped 5 bases and J dropped 8 bases, with 13 bases sitting between them. The CDR3 is 13 amino acids. The CDR3 spells CASSPRMGDEQFF. CDR3 in DNA: TGTGCCAGCAGCCCTAGGATGGGGGATGAGCAGTTCTTC.

This clonotype was seen many times. The chain recombines TRBV27 with TRBJ2-2; 13 bases are a match to TRBD2. Germline trimming cut 2 bases from V and 11 bases from J; bases unmatched to any gene: 17. The CDR3 totals 19 residues. The germline gives CDR1 MNHEY, CDR2 SMNVEV (reference sequence). The CDR3 reads CASSLSGLAGVKPLGELFF. The CDR3 nucleotides read TGTGCCAGCAGTTTAAGTGGACTAGCGGGGGTTAAGCCCTTGGGAGAGCTGTTTTTT.

CDR3 residues: CASSLSTDLLYGYTF. In nucleotides, the CDR3 is TGTGCCAGCTCACTATCGACAGATCTTCTATATGGCTACACCTTC. V is TRBV18 and J is TRBJ1-2; D is possibly TRBD1 (5 bases). The CDR3 runs to 15 residues. Deletions cut 4 bases from V and 5 bases from J, with 17 bases between. Germline CDR1 is KGHSH and CDR2 is LQKENI.

The rearrangement uses TRBV9 and TRBJ1-2; 10 bases map to TRBD1. Germline V gene data show CDR1 as SGDLS and CDR2 as YYNGEE. Trimming at V came to 3 bases and at J to 8 bases, leaving 4 bases not matched to a gene. The CDR3 is 13 amino acids. The CDR3 DNA follows: TGTGCCAGCAGCGGACAGGGGGCGGGGGGCTACACCTTC. Its translation: CASSGQGAGGYTF. The whole variable domain, filled in from reference TRBV9 and TRBJ1-2, reads DSGVTQTPKHLITATGQRVTLRCSPRSGDLSVYWYQQSLDQGLQFLIQYYNGEERAKGNILERFSAQQFPDLHSELNLSSLELGDSALYFCASSGQGAGGYTFGSGTRLTVV.

This clonotype was seen repeatedly, ten times or more. The chain couples TRBV11-2 to TRBJ2-3; maybe TRBD2 (7 bases). V was pared by 1 base and J by 3 bases, with 17 bases between. The CDR3 has 17 residues. Germline V gene data show CDR1 as SGHAT and CDR2 as FQNNGV. CDR3 region: CASSLVGSGTTTDTQYF. The CDR3 DNA reads as TGTGCCAGCAGCTTAGTGGGGAGCGGGACAACTACAGATACGCAGTATTTT.

The rearrangement joins TRBV11-3 to TRBJ2-5; a possible D gene is TRBD2 (6 bases). Trimming removed 4 bases from V and 1 base from J, with 13 bases in between. CDR1 and CDR2 from the germline V gene are SGHNT and YENEEA. This CDR3 is built from 15 residues. The CDR3 DNA is TGTGCCAGCAGCTACGCCGGGACTTCCCAAGAGACCCAGTACTTC. Translating gives CASSYAGTSQETQYF.

J is TRBJ2-7 and V is TRBV11-2, with 8 bases matching TRBD2. Germline lookup yields CDR1 SGHAT and CDR2 FQNNGV. V trimming: 1 base; J trimming: 2 bases; junction bases outside the gene matches: 19. This CDR3 has 20 amino acids. The CDR3 spells CASSLVLGLDDTPLPYEQYF. The DNA for the CDR3 is TGTGCCAGCAGCTTAGTCTTGGGACTAGATGATACTCCACTTCCCTACGAGCAGTACTTC.

This clonotype was picked up many times. The J gene is TRBJ2-5, the V gene TRBV7-3; 7 bases fit TRBD2. The germline CDR1 and CDR2 sequences are SGHTA and FQGTGA. The CDR3 is 12 residues long. The trim removed 6 bases at V and 3 bases at J, leaving 1 base unmatched. CDR3 region: CASSGGEETQYF. Here the CDR3 DNA reads TGTGCCAGCAGTGGGGGGGAAGAGACCCAGTACTTC.

This chain uses TRBV30 with TRBJ2-7, with unresolved D. Germline V lookup: CDR1 GTSNPN, CDR2 SVGIG (reference sequence). V lost 0 bases and J 4 bases, leaving 13 bases between the germline ends. This CDR3 region has 14 residues. CDR3 region: CAWSVSSLKYEQYF. CDR3 sequence (DNA): TGTGCCTGGAGTGTATCATCGTTGAAGTACGAGCAGTACTTC.

In its sample, this clonotype was seen once. The chain has TRBV6-2 or TRBV6-3 and TRBJ2-2, with D perhaps matching TRBD2 (5 bases). The CDR3 is 15 amino acids. V was pared by 2 bases and J by 6 bases, with 13 bases between. Germline V CDR1 and CDR2: MNHEY, SVGEGT. The chain's CDR3 is CASSYGSGYSGELFF. Written as DNA, the CDR3 is TGTGCCAGCAGTTACGGGAGTGGGTACTCCGGGGAGCTGTTTTTT.

This clonotype was seen many times. This chain joins TRBV7-2 and TRBJ2-2; D gene ambiguous. From germline, CDR1 is SGHTA and CDR2 FQGNSA. The CDR3 sequence is 13 residues long. Deletions cut 5 bases from V and 7 bases from J, with 11 bases between. The CDR3 bases are TGTGCCAGCAGCATAAACACAGTCGGGGAGCTGTTTTTT. This codes for CASSINTVGELFF. The entire variable domain, with the rest obtained from reference TRBV7-2 and TRBJ2-2, is as follows: GAGVSQSPSNKVTEKGKDVELRCDPISGHTALYWYRQSLGQGLEFLIYFQGNSAPDKSGLPSDRFSAERTGGSVSTLTIQRTQQEDSAVYLCASSINTVGELFFGEGSRLTVL.

This clonotype was recorded at least ten times. The chain is built from TRBV5-1 and TRBJ2-2; D may be TRBD2 (5 bases). V dropped 1 base and J dropped 2 bases, with 12 bases sitting between them. Germline V CDR1 and CDR2: SGHRS, YFSETQ. The CDR3 has 16 amino acids. The CDR3 loop reads CASSLYEGSNTGELFF. The CDR3 DNA reads TGCGCCAGCAGCTTGTACGAGGGCTCCAACACCGGGGAGCTGTTTTTT.